This TCR beta chain was documented in a study of identical twins. The study's findings and limits: Fewer insertions marked abundant cord blood beta clonotypes; young adult naive trended weakly, memory not at all. Less excess twin sharing appeared in beta out-of-frame sequences. The study reached conclusions through statistical analysis that was cross-sectional, not following the same donors.

This CDR3 region has 18 residues. Germline CDR1 reads LGHDT; CDR2 reads YNNKEL (reference sequence). The V and J ends lost 0 bases and 7 bases, in that order; junction bases with no gene match: 8. Remarks on this clonotype: The antigen remains undetermined.

It was template switching that added a universal primer site, and there were unique molecular identifiers on the cDNA. TCRdb ran MiXCR on the 5' RACE reads and lists one entry per CDR3 protein. The sample consists of nearly 900,000 distinct CDR3 sequences, more than 9% of them appearing once. These data were also filed under a second study, of yellow fever vaccine responses in identical twins.

Sequencing was done on a sample of PBMCs. The origin of this receptor is a woman aged 18-35 years in good health. The gene calls are TRBV3-1 and TRBJ2-1; 14 nucleotides agree with TRBD2. CDR3 nucleotide sequence: TGTGCCAGCAGCCAAGAAGGGACTAGCGGGGGCAGGTTGAATGAGCAGTTCTTC. As protein: CASSQEGTSGGRLNEQFF.